This T cell receptor beta chain was documented in a study of molecular identifiers for immune sequencing clone quantification. MiXCR, applied by TCRdb to the PCR reads, yields one record per CDR3 protein. This table has more than 550,000 distinct CDR3 sequences, 25% appearing once. This CDR3 has 11 residues. Germline values: CDR1 MNHEY, CDR2 SVGEGT. Trimming took 4 bases from V and 5 from J, leaving 5 bases between them. Sequencing was done on a sample of naive CD8+ T cells from blood, with Jurkat cell RNA spiked in. Subset denoted: FACS-sorted CD8+CD4-CCR7+CD45RA+ naive T cells. The rearrangement links TRBV6-2 or TRBV6-3 to TRBJ1-2; D not resolved. This receptor was identified in a human donor in good health. Some libraries in this study had Jurkat cell RNA spiked in. The CDR3 loop is CASSFAYGYTF. CDR3 nucleotide sequence: TGTGCCAGCAGTTTCGCGTATGGCTACACCTTC.